The clone carrying this T cell receptor beta chain was seen only a few times. Its antigen remains unknown. CDR1 and CDR2 (germline): MDHEN, SYDVKM. Trimming removed 6 bases from V and 4 bases from J, with 9 bases in between. There are 12 residues in the CDR3. TCRB transcripts that were expressed got sequenced, as all of the isolated RNA had been reverse transcribed. This table comes from immunoSEQ multiplex PCR, and its TCRdb copy is limited to in-frame clones, with some not included. This table has a few hundred thousand clones, roughly a tenth appearing once. These data come from a study of beta chain features in type 1 diabetes. Study-level points and caveats: Shorter TCRB CDR3s, moderately but significantly so, were found in Type 1 diabetes patients in all four CD4+ subsets.

The chain carries TRBV28 and TRBJ2-5; weak D call: TRBD2 (6 bases). The sequenced sample was central memory CD4+ T cells from blood. The origin of this receptor is a man in his thirties or forties with type 1 diabetes. In nucleotides, the CDR3 is TGTGCCAGCAGCGTCGGGGGAGAGACCCAGTACTTC. Translation gives CASSVGGETQYF. Complete variable domain (other parts from reference TRBV28 and TRBJ2-5): DVKVTQSSRYLVKRTGEKVFLECVQDMDHENMFWYRQDPGLGLRLIYFSYDVKMKEKGDIPEGYSVSREKKERFSLILESASTNQTSMYLCASSVGGETQYFGPGTRLLVL.